This TCR beta chain was sequenced in a study of T cell changes during pregnancy in multiple sclerosis. Trimming took 3 bases from V and 5 from J; bases not matched to a gene: 14. The CDR3 contains 16 residues. Germline CDR1 is SGDLS and CDR2 is YYNGEE. Sequenced by immunoSEQ multiplex PCR; TCRdb stores in-frame clones only, minus some. The sample records about 70,000 clones, around 94% being singletons. The source is a female donor in good health, enrolled as a control in a pregnancy study. The V call is TRBV9, the J call TRBJ2-7; 7 bases agree with TRBD2. The specimen was CD8+ T cells from peripheral blood mononuclear cells, collected in the third trimester of pregnancy. The CDR3 loop reads CASSDPNLSGAHEQYF. The CDR3 region has the DNA TGTGCCAGCAGCGACCCAAACCTCAGCGGGGCCCACGAGCAGTACTTC.